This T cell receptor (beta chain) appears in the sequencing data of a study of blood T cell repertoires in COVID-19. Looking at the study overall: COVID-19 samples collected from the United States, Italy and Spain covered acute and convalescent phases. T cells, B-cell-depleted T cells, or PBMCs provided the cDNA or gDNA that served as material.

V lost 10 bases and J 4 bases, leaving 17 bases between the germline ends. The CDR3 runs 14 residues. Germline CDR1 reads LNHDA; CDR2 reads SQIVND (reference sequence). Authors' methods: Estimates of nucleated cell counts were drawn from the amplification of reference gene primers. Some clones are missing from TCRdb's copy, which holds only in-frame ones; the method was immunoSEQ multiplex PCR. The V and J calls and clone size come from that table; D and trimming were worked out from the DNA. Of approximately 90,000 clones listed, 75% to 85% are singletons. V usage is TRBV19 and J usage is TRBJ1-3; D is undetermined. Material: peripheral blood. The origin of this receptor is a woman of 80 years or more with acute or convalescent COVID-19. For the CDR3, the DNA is TGTGCCACCAAATTCCGAGGCGAGGGAAACACCATATATTTT. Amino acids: CATKFRGEGNTIYF.